A single sample is the source of the 21 T cell receptor beta chains below, sequenced in a study of OX40 agonist ivuxolimab in advanced cancers. The repertoire was sequenced with immunoSEQ multiplex PCR; TCRdb's copy has only in-frame clones and lacks some. In the table there are some 70,000 clones, over 65% of which are singletons. The sequencing used CD4+ or CD8+ T cells sorted from blood, collected in a trial of the OX40 agonist ivuxolimab. The origin of the receptors is an adult with an advanced solid tumor such as melanoma, head and neck, liver or kidney cancer.

CDR3 protein: CASSPLGRGFTDTQYF. The CDR3 region has the DNA TGTGCCAGCAGTCCATTAGGGCGGGGGTTCACAGATACGCAGTATTTT. The chain is built from TRBV2 and TRBJ2-3; 7 bases match TRBD2. V was clipped by 5 bases and J by 2 bases; unmatched bases: 10. CDR3 length equals 16 residues. Germline CDR1 SNHLY, CDR2 FYNNEI.

This clone turned up a few times. The chain carries TRBV7-8 and TRBJ1-5; no clear D. This CDR3 region has 16 residues. V gave up 5 bases and J gave up 2 bases, with 16 bases separating them. Germline loops: CDR1 SGHVS, CDR2 FQNEAQ. CDR3 sequence: CASSITTGFGNQPQHF. CDR3 in DNA: TGTGCCAGCAGCATAACGACCGGTTTTGGCAATCAGCCCCAGCATTTT.

V and J are TRBV4-3 and TRBJ1-4, with D perhaps TRBD1 (5 bases). Germline CDR1 and CDR2: LGHNA and YSLEER. Trimming left V 0 bases short and J 5 bases short, with 10 bases between. The CDR3 extends over 15 amino acids. The CDR3 reads CASSQDRGPNEKLFF. CDR3 in DNA: TGCGCCAGCAGCCAAGACCGGGGCCCAAATGAAAAACTGTTTTTT.

This clone was found once. The chain links TRBV5-1 to TRBJ2-2; maybe TRBD2 (6 bases). The germline V and J ends were trimmed by 3 bases and 3 bases, with 12 bases remaining between them. The CDR3 is made up of 15 amino acids. Germline V CDR1 and CDR2: SGHRS, YFSETQ. The CDR3 reads CASSYKEGYTGELFF. As DNA, the CDR3 is TGCGCCAGCAGCTATAAGGAGGGCTACACCGGGGAGCTGTTTTTT.

The chain recombines TRBV27 with TRBJ2-5, with D possibly matching TRBD2 (5 bases). There are 13 residues in the CDR3. V shed 7 bases and J shed 7 bases, with 16 bases lying between them. Germline V gives CDR1 MNHEY, CDR2 SMNVEV (reference sequence). The CDR3 protein is CASTGETPGTQYF. In DNA, the CDR3 is TGTGCCAGCACCGGGGAGACTCCCGGGACCCAGTACTTC.

This clone was seen only once. The sample holds other DNA sequences that translate to the same CDR3. The rearrangement links TRBV18 to TRBJ1-1, with unresolved D. V lost 6 bases to trimming and J lost 1 base, with 9 bases between them. In germline, CDR1 is KGHSH, CDR2 LQKENI. This CDR3 comprises 13 residues. CDR3 protein: CASSPTGNTEAFF. CDR3 DNA sequence: TGTGCCAGCTCCCCTACCGGGAACACTGAAGCTTTCTTT. Supplemented by reference TRBV18 and TRBJ1-1, the full variable domain reads NAGVMQNPRHLVRRRGQEARLRCSPMKGHSHVYWYRQLPEEGLKFMVYLQKENIIDESGMPKERFSAEFPKEGPSILRIQQVVRGDSAAYFCASSPTGNTEAFFGQGTRLTVV.

The J gene is TRBJ1-4, the V gene TRBV15; no reliable D call. The V and J ends lost 0 bases and 6 bases respectively, with 11 bases between them. The length of the CDR3 is 15 residues. The V gene's germline CDR1 is LNHNV and CDR2 YYDKDF (reference sequence). The CDR3 DNA follows: TGTGCCACCAGCAGAGATGTAGGTTGGGATGAAAAACTGTTTTTT. Protein sequence: CATSRDVGWDEKLFF.

This clone was counted once. This chain's CDR3 is CASSLLGQGEDTIYF. CDR3 in DNA: TGTGCCAGCAGCTTGTTGGGACAGGGGGAAGACACCATATATTTT. The genes are TRBV5-6 and TRBJ1-3; 11 nucleotides match TRBD1. V shed 1 base, J shed 8 bases, and the junction held 5 bases outside the gene matches. The CDR3 is made up of 15 amino acids. Germline CDR1 SGHDT, CDR2 YYEEEE.

The V and J genes are TRBV7-2 and TRBJ2-5, with D perhaps TRBD2 (5 bases). Trimming pared 2 bases from V and 7 bases from J, leaving 17 bases between. Per germline, CDR1 SGHTA and CDR2 FQGNSA. The CDR3 loop spans 15 amino acids. The CDR3 coding sequence is TGTGCCAGCAGCTTACAGGTTTATCGACGGGGGACCCAGTACTTC. Its translation is CASSLQVYRRGTQYF.

V is TRBV5-6 and J is TRBJ2-5; D uncertain. In germline, CDR1 is SGHDT, CDR2 YYEEEE. CDR3 length equals 14 residues. The V gene lost 3 bases and the J gene lost 5 bases, with 14 bases spanning the gap. CDR3 nucleotides: TGTGCCAGCAGCTCAACGGCCAAGAAGGAGACCCAGTACTTC. This translates into CASSSTAKKETQYF.

This chain joins TRBV7-9 and TRBJ2-3; D possibly corresponds to TRBD2 (6 bases). V lost 4 bases to trimming and J lost 5 bases, with 13 bases between them. Germline CDR1 and CDR2: SEHNR and FQNEAQ (reference sequence). This CDR3 is built from 14 residues. In nucleotides, the CDR3 is TGTGCCAGCAGCTCGAGCCGGGGACTAGATACGCAGTATTTT. This encodes CASSSSRGLDTQYF.

The V call is TRBV29-1, the J call TRBJ2-3; TRBD1 or TRBD2 may be the D gene (7 bases each). Germline V gene data show CDR1 as SQVTM and CDR2 as ANQGSEA. This CDR3 region has 12 residues. V dropped 8 bases and J dropped 6 bases, with 15 bases sitting between them. The CDR3 nucleotides are TGCAGCCTTGGGCAGGGGGGGGATACGCAGTATTTT. Amino acids: CSLGQGGDTQYF.

The chain uses TRBV4-1 and TRBJ2-3, with D possibly TRBD1 on 6 matching bases. The V and J ends lost 8 bases and 5 bases respectively, with 29 bases between them. This CDR3 has 18 amino acids. Looked up from germline, CDR1 is MGHRA and CDR2 is YSYEKL. Here the CDR3 reads CASGRGGYKQYLGDTQYF. CDR3 DNA: TGCGCCAGCGGACGAGGGGGTTACAAACAGTACTTAGGAGATACGCAGTATTTT.

The V gene is TRBV4-1, the J gene TRBJ2-3; 9 bases match TRBD1. Germline CDR1 reads MGHRA; CDR2 reads YSYEKL. V was clipped by 0 bases and J by 2 bases; unmatched bases: 6. The CDR3 has 17 amino acids. In DNA form, the CDR3 reads TGCGCCAGCAGCCAAGATGGGGGGACAGGGTACACAGATACGCAGTATTTT. It yields the protein CASSQDGGTGYTDTQYF.

This sequence joins TRBV7-7 and TRBJ2-1, with 11 bases matching TRBD2. This CDR3 is built from 21 residues. Germline-derived CDR1 and CDR2 are SSHAT and FNYEAQ (reference sequence). The J segment lost 0 bases and the V segment lost 4 bases, leaving 17 bases of the junction unmatched. CDR3 sequence: CASSSQLSTSGGWASYNEQFF. The DNA for the CDR3 is TGTGCCAGCAGCTCGCAATTAAGCACTAGCGGGGGCTGGGCCTCCTACAATGAGCAGTTCTTC.

The chain is built from TRBV4-3 and TRBJ1-4; possible D gene TRBD1, 5 bases. Trimming took 3 bases from V and 3 from J, leaving 11 bases between them. CDR1 is LGHNA, CDR2 YSLEER, per germline. This CDR3 has 15 residues. CDR3 residues: CASSHGTAPNEKLFF. As DNA, the CDR3 is TGCGCCAGCAGCCATGGGACGGCACCTAATGAAAAACTGTTTTTT.

V gene TRBV7-9 combines with J gene TRBJ1-4; D might be TRBD1 (5 bases). Trimming stripped 5 bases from V and 7 bases from J, with 8 bases between. The CDR3 is 12 residues long. The germline V gene has CDR1 SEHNR and CDR2 FQNEAQ (reference sequence). The DNA of the CDR3 is TGTGCCAGCAGCATTAGGGGTGAAAAACTGTTTTTT. Protein sequence: CASSIRGEKLFF.

This rearrangement joins TRBV7-7 to TRBJ1-1; D perhaps matches TRBD1 (5 bases). V was shortened by 11 bases and J by 0 bases, with 19 bases between the two germline ends. Germline V gene data show CDR1 as SSHAT and CDR2 as FNYEAQ (reference sequence). This CDR3 has 15 residues. The CDR3 region is CARDGDYNMNTEAFF. The CDR3 DNA reads as TGTGCCCGGGACGGTGATTATAACATGAACACTGAAGCTTTCTTT.

This clone has more than one count but fewer than ten. A junction end diverges from the germline sequence, so it may reflect a read error. The chain joins TRBV7-2 to TRBJ2-1; 12 bases map to TRBD2. The V gene's germline CDR1 is SGHTA and CDR2 FQGNSA. This CDR3 is 13 amino acids long. This chain's CDR3 is CASSLRTSGAPLF. The CDR3 DNA is TGTGCCAGCAGCTTAAGGACTAGCGGGGCCCCGCTCTTC. Full variable domain (rest looked up from reference TRBV7-2 and TRBJ2-1): GAGVSQSPSNKVTEKGKDVELRCDPISGHTALYWYRQSLGQGLEFLIYFQGNSAPDKSGLPSDRFSAERTGGSVSTLTIQRTQQEDSAVYLCASSLRTSGAPLFGPGTRLTVL.

The rearrangement joins TRBV6-5 to TRBJ1-1, with 8 bases lining up with TRBD1. Germline V gene sequence: CDR1 MNHEY, CDR2 SVGAGI. The V segment lost 5 bases and the J segment 7 bases; nucleotides outside the gene matches: 9. The CDR3 spans 14 residues. The CDR3 sequence is CASSIDRGKGEAFF. The CDR3 region has the DNA TGTGCCAGCAGTATCGACAGGGGTAAGGGTGAAGCTTTCTTT.

V and J are TRBV11-2 and TRBJ2-2, with D hard to call. V was trimmed by 0 bases and J by 6 bases, leaving 8 bases between them. The V gene's germline CDR1 is SGHAT and CDR2 FQNNGV. The length of the CDR3 is 14 residues. CDR3 bases: TGTGCCAGCAGCTTAGAGGCCTGGGCCGGGGAGCTGTTTTTT. Translating gives CASSLEAWAGELFF. Together with reference TRBV11-2 and TRBJ2-2, the CDR3 gives the full variable domain: EAGVAQSPRYKIIEKRQSVAFWCNPISGHATLYWYQQILGQGPKLLIQFQNNGVVDDSQLPKDRFSAERLKGVDSTLKIQPAKLEDSAVYLCASSLEAWAGELFFGEGSRLTVL.